The 17 T cell receptor beta chains presented below share a single source sample, sequenced in a study of cytomegalovirus exposure and HLA in healthy donors. PCR was performed using 60 Vbeta and 13 Jbeta primers. Data came from immunoSEQ multiplex PCR; TCRdb stores just in-frame clones and leaves some out. The table shows roughly 150,000 clones, with about 72% occurring only once. Sequencing was carried out using PBMCs. Receptors were obtained from a male donor in good health and CMV-seronegative.

The chain has TRBV4-3 and TRBJ1-2, with a possible D match to TRBD1 (6 bases). The ends were cut back, 0 bases at V and 6 bases at J, with 11 bases in the middle. Germline V gene lookup returns CDR1 LGHNA and CDR2 YSLEER. This CDR3 region has 14 residues. The CDR3 here is CASSQEGRGHGYTF. The CDR3 DNA sequence: TGCGCCAGCAGCCAAGAAGGCAGGGGCCATGGCTACACCTTC.

This clone was seen only once. The genes are TRBV7-2 and TRBJ2-7, with a tentative D call TRBD1 (6 bases). The CDR3 has 14 amino acids. The V and J ends lost 0 bases and 1 base respectively, with 7 bases between them. Per germline, CDR1 SGHTA and CDR2 FQGNSA. The CDR3 protein is CASSLAGQSYEQYF. CDR3 DNA sequence: TGTGCCAGCAGCTTAGCAGGACAGTCCTACGAGCAGTACTTC.

The chain combines TRBV6-4 with TRBJ2-3, with TRBD2 as a possible D gene (6 bases). The CDR3 consists of 15 residues. The germline V gene encodes CDR1 MRHNA and CDR2 SNTAGT. The V gene lost 0 bases and the J gene lost 1 base, with 8 bases spanning the gap. CDR3 coding DNA: TGTGCCAGCAGTGACTCGTGGGAGGGCACAGATACGCAGTATTTT. Its protein product is CASSDSWEGTDTQYF.

The chain joins TRBV19 to TRBJ1-1, with 8 bases aligning to TRBD1. The CDR3 has 15 amino acids. J lost 0 bases, V lost 5 bases, and 5 bases had no gene match. Germline loops: CDR1 LNHDA, CDR2 SQIVND (reference sequence). The CDR3 DNA follows: TGTGCCAGTAGTCCTCACAGGGGGATGAACACTGAAGCTTTCTTT. Amino acids: CASSPHRGMNTEAFF.

The CDR3 DNA sequence: TGCGCCAGCAGCCCAGCCGACAGGGGAGGCTACGAGCAGTACTTC. This sequence encodes CASSPADRGGYEQYF. The chain is built from TRBV5-1 and TRBJ2-7, with 8 bases identical to TRBD1. Germline V lookup: CDR1 SGHRS, CDR2 YFSETQ. CDR3 length equals 15 residues. V was pared by 4 bases and J by 3 bases, with 9 bases of the junction left unmatched.

This chain links TRBV2 with TRBJ1-1; no firm D call. Trimming pared 1 base from V and 7 bases from J, leaving 16 bases between. CDR1 is SNHLY and CDR2 is FYNNEI in the germline V gene. The CDR3 has 15 residues. The CDR3 sequence is CASSEGAAPGFEAFF. The CDR3, as DNA: TGTGCCAGCAGTGAAGGAGCGGCCCCGGGGTTTGAAGCTTTCTTT.

A single count supports this clone. Other DNA sequences in the same sample also yield this CDR3. The chain employs TRBV5-1 and TRBJ2-5; 9 positions match TRBD1. Germline assignment: CDR1 SGHRS and CDR2 YFSETQ. The V segment lost 4 bases and the J segment 1 base; nucleotides outside the gene matches: 2. The CDR3 length is 14 residues. The CDR3, as DNA: TGCGCCAGCAGCCTGGGACAGGGCCAAGAGACCCAGTACTTC. As protein: CASSLGQGQETQYF.

The rearrangement uses TRBV7-2 and TRBJ2-5, with a tentative D call TRBD1 (6 bases). V lost 5 bases, J lost 5 bases, and 9 bases lay in between. CDR3 length equals 12 residues. CDR1 and CDR2 from the germline V gene are SGHTA and FQGNSA. CDR3 in DNA: TGTGCCAGCAGCCCTGACAGGGAGACCCAGTACTTC. The encoded protein is CASSPDRETQYF.

The gene calls are TRBV5-1 and TRBJ2-2; a possible D gene is TRBD2 (5 bases). Germline CDR1 and CDR2: SGHRS and YFSETQ. The CDR3 runs 15 residues. Trimming removed 10 bases at V and 4 bases at J, with 20 bases between. The CDR3 region is CAHGERAPSTGELFF. The DNA of the CDR3 is TGCGCCCATGGGGAGAGGGCTCCGAGCACCGGGGAGCTGTTTTTT.

To note about this clone: Other DNA variants within this sample encode the same CDR3. The chain uses TRBV9 and TRBJ2-7; D is possibly TRBD2 (6 bases). V was cut by 0 bases and J by 4 bases, with 14 bases left in between. Germline V gene lookup returns CDR1 SGDLS and CDR2 YYNGEE. The CDR3 length is 15 residues. The chain's CDR3 is CASSVDGGGAYEQYF. The CDR3 DNA follows: TGTGCCAGCAGCGTAGATGGTGGCGGGGCGTACGAGCAGTACTTC.

This clone was seen once. The V gene is TRBV10-2, the J gene TRBJ2-5, with TRBD2 identical over 7 bases. The CDR3 length is 13 residues. CDR1 and CDR2 (germline): WSHSY, SAAADI. V lost 4 bases, J lost 11 bases, and 10 bases stayed unmatched. CDR3 sequence reads: CASSGGLREAQYF. The CDR3 bases are TGCGCCAGCAGTGGAGGGCTCCGGGAGGCTCAGTACTTC.

In its sample, this clone was seen once. The chain employs TRBV10-3 and TRBJ2-3, with 8 bases lining up with TRBD2. This CDR3 is built from 13 residues. The V and J ends lost 0 bases and 11 bases, in that order; junction bases with no gene match: 4. CDR1 and CDR2 (germline): ENHRY, SYGVKD. The CDR3 coding sequence is TGTGCCATCAGTGAGTCTAGCGGGGCTTGGCAGTATTTT. Translated, it gives CAISESSGAWQYF.

The table lists this clone with a few counts. The chain has TRBV18 and TRBJ1-5; 8 bases map to TRBD1. V trimming: 3 bases; J trimming: 0 bases; junction bases outside the gene matches: 1. Germline assignment: CDR1 KGHSH and CDR2 LQKENI. The length of the CDR3 is 15 residues. Here the CDR3 DNA reads TGTGCCAGCTCACCGACAGGGGTTAGCAATCAGCCCCAGCATTTT. Its protein is CASSPTGVSNQPQHF.

The chain couples TRBV7-9 to TRBJ1-1; D is unclear. Germline V gives CDR1 SEHNR, CDR2 FQNEAQ (reference sequence). This CDR3 is 15 amino acids long. Trimming shortened V by 1 base and J by 0 bases, and 9 bases separated the two germline ends. This chain's CDR3 is CASSLDSGMNTEAFF. The CDR3 nucleotides read TGTGCCAGCAGCTTAGATTCAGGAATGAACACTGAAGCTTTCTTT.

The chain couples TRBV11-2 to TRBJ1-1; TRBD1 agrees at 8 bases. The CDR3 extends over 13 amino acids. Germline lookup yields CDR1 SGHAT and CDR2 FQNNGV. J lost 4 bases, V lost 6 bases, and 4 bases had no gene match. CDR3 nucleotides: TGTGCCAGCAGTACCACAGGGGGCACTGAAGCTTTCTTT. This gives the protein CASSTTGGTEAFF.

This clone was counted a single time. The chain recombines TRBV18 with TRBJ2-2, with TRBD2 matching 13 bases. V dropped 6 bases and J dropped 3; count of bases not matched to a gene: 10. The CDR3 covers 18 residues. The germline V gene has CDR1 KGHSH and CDR2 LQKENI. The CDR3 bases are TGTGCCAGCTCCCTCGGACTAGCGGGAGCTGATGACACCGGGGAGCTGTTTTTT. Amino acids: CASSLGLAGADDTGELFF.

On this clone itself: Compared with germline, one end of the junction differs, possibly owing to a read error. V usage is TRBV7-9 and J usage is TRBJ1-4; D might be TRBD1 (6 bases). Germline loops: CDR1 SEHNR, CDR2 FQNEAQ (reference sequence). This CDR3 contains 11 residues. The DNA of the CDR3 is TGTTCCAGCAGCGATGACAGGCGGGTGTTTTTT. Translation: CSSSDDRRVFF.